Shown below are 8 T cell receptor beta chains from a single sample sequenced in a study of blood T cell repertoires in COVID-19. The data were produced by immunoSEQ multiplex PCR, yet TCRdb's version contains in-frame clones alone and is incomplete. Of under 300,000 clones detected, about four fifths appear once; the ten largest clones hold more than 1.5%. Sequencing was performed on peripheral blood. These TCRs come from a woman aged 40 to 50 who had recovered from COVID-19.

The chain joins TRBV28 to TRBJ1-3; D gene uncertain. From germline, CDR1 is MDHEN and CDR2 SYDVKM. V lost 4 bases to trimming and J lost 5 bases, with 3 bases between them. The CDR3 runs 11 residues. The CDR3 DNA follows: TGTGCCAGCAGTTCTCGAAACACCATATATTTT. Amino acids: CASSSRNTIYF.

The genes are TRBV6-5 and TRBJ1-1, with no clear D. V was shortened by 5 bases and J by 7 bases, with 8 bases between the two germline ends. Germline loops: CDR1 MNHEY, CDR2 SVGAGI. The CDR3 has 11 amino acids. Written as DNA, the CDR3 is TGTGCCAGCAGTACTCCGTATGAAGCTTTCTTT. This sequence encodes CASSTPYEAFF.

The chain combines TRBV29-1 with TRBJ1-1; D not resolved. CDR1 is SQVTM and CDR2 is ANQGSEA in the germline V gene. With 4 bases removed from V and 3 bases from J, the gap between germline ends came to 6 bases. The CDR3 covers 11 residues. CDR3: CSVGQYTEAFF. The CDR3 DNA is TGCAGCGTTGGTCAGTACACTGAAGCTTTCTTT.

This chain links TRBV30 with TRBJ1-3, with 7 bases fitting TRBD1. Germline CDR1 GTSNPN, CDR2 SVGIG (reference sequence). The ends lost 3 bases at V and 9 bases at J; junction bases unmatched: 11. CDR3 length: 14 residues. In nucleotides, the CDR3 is TGTGCCTGGAGCTACAGACAGGGCCGCAGCACCATATATTTT. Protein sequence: CAWSYRQGRSTIYF.

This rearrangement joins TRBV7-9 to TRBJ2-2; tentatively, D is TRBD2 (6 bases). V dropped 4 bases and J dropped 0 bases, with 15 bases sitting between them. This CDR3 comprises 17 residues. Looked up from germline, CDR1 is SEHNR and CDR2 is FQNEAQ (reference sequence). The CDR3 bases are TGTGCCAGCAGCTCCCGACTCGGGGGTACGAACACCGGGGAGCTGTTTTTT. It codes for CASSSRLGGTNTGELFF.

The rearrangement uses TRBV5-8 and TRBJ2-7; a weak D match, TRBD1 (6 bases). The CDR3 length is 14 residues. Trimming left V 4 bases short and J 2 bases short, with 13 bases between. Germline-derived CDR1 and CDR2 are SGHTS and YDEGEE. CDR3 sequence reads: CASSQQGTTYEQYF. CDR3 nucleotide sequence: TGTGCCAGCAGCCAACAGGGCACCACCTACGAGCAGTACTTC.

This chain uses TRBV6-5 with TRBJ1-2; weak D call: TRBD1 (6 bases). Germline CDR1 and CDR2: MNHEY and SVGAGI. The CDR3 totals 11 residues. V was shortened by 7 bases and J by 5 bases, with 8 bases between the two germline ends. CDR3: CASTTGYGYTF. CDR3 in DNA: TGTGCCAGCACCACAGGGTATGGCTACACCTTC.

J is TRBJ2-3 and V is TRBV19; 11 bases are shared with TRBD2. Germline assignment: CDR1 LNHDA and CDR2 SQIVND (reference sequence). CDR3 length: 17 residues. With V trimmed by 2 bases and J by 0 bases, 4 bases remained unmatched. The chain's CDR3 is CASSIYGTSGSTDTQYF. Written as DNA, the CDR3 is TGTGCCAGTAGTATATACGGGACTAGCGGCAGCACAGATACGCAGTATTTT.